Described below is a single T cell receptor beta chain sequence and its context. The target antigen is unknown. The data are from a study of CD8 T cells in ankylosing spondylitis. The study's findings and limits: A TCR beta motif of fewer than ten highly homologous variants seemed to mark ankylosing spondylitis blood.

There are 12 residues in the CDR3. The V gene's germline CDR1 is ENHRY and CDR2 SYGVKD. V lost 7 bases, J lost 4 bases, and 10 bases lay in between. Making the TCR beta libraries involved quantitative 5'-RACE with molecular barcodes. Via MiXCR, TCRdb re-called the 5' RACE reads, giving one row per CDR3 protein. The table lists some 240,000 distinct CDR3 sequences, 7.5% to 9% of them singletons. This chain connects TRBV10-3 to TRBJ1-2; tentatively, D is TRBD1 (6 bases). The sequence derives from a male donor with ankylosing spondylitis or in good health (not recorded which). Sequenced: blood, either unsorted or a sorted T cell fraction (not recorded which). CDR3 in amino acids: CAITGDFYGYTF. The CDR3 coding sequence is TGTGCCATCACAGGGGATTTCTATGGCTACACCTTC.